The 19 T cell receptor beta chains below come from one sample, sequenced in a study of T cells in Graves' hyperthyroidism and ophthalmopathy. RNA transcripts were the template for amplifying TCR beta CDR3 regions. First-round RT-PCR of the TCR CDR3 relied on the HTBI primer set. MiXCR was run by TCRdb on the multiplex PCR reads, yielding one entry per CDR3 protein. The table includes 400,000 to 550,000 distinct CDR3 sequences, around a quarter detected once. Sample: blood. All receptors derive from a woman aged 30 to 39 with Graves' ophthalmopathy.

This clonotype was observed a handful of times. V gene TRBV7-2 combines with J gene TRBJ1-2, with 7 bases that match TRBD1. V shed 4 bases, J shed 5 bases, and the junction held 10 bases outside the gene matches. Germline-derived CDR1 and CDR2 are SGHTA and FQGNSA. This CDR3 contains 15 residues. The CDR3 sequence: CASSSSTGWEYGYTF. CDR3 in DNA: TGTGCCAGCAGCTCCTCGACAGGGTGGGAATATGGCTACACCTTC.

This clonotype was seen at least ten times. The chain has TRBV30 and TRBJ1-2; no clear D. V was pared by 1 base and J by 2 bases, with 11 bases between. Germline-derived CDR1 and CDR2 are GTSNPN and SVGIG (reference sequence). The CDR3 contains 14 residues. The chain's CDR3 is CAWSGASLNYGYTF. For the CDR3, the DNA is TGTGCCTGGAGTGGGGCCAGCCTGAACTATGGCTACACCTTC. Drawing the rest from reference TRBV30 and TRBJ1-2, the complete variable domain is SQTIHQWPATLVQPVGSPLSLECTVEGTSNPNLYWYRQAAGRGLQLLFYSVGIGQISSEVPQNLSASRPQDRQFILSSKKLLLSDSGFYLCAWSGASLNYGYTFGSGTRLTVV.

This clonotype was seen at least ten times. The chain uses TRBV6-1 and TRBJ1-5; a weak D match, TRBD1 (6 bases). Germline V CDR1 and CDR2: MNHNS, SASEGT. The CDR3 consists of 14 residues. V was shortened by 6 bases and J by 3 bases, with 12 bases between the two germline ends. CDR3 amino acids: CASRGGRVNQPQHF. The DNA of the CDR3 is TGTGCCAGCAGGGGGGGCCGGGTCAATCAGCCCCAGCATTTT.

J is TRBJ2-5 and V is TRBV12-3 or TRBV12-4, with a possible D match to TRBD1 (6 bases). This CDR3 is 13 amino acids long. V lost 1 base and J 8 bases, leaving 11 bases between the germline ends. CDR3 coding DNA: TGTGCCAGCAGTTTAGGACAGGAGGCTACCCAGTACTTC. Translation gives CASSLGQEATQYF.

V gene TRBV29-1 combines with J gene TRBJ1-1; 7 bases map to TRBD1. The CDR3 length is 11 residues. Trimming cost V 6 bases and J 8 bases; bases outside gene matches: 6. Germline V gene data show CDR1 as SQVTM and CDR2 as ANQGSEA. In DNA form, the CDR3 reads TGCAGCGTAGAGCGGGACAGAGAAGCTTTCTTT. Protein product: CSVERDREAFF. Variable domain in full (rest from reference TRBV29-1 and TRBJ1-1): SAVISQKPSRDICQRGTSLTIQCQVDSQVTMMFWYRQQPGQSLTLIATANQGSEATYESGFVIDKFPISRPNLTFSTLTVSNMSPEDSSIYLCSVERDREAFFGQGTRLTVV.

CDR3 nucleotide sequence: TGCGCCAGCAGAGGGCCAGGGGACGAGCAGTACTTC. Its translation is CASRGPGDEQYF. This rearrangement joins TRBV5-1 to TRBJ2-7; a possible D gene is TRBD1 (6 bases). Trimming took 5 bases from V and 5 from J, leaving 11 bases between them. The germline V gene encodes CDR1 SGHRS and CDR2 YFSETQ. This CDR3 has 12 amino acids.

This clonotype came up many times. This chain uses TRBV24-1 with TRBJ1-2; possibly TRBD1 for D (5 bases). Germline CDR1 reads KGHDR; CDR2 reads SFDVKD. Trimming shortened V by 4 bases and J by 7 bases, and 9 bases separated the two germline ends. This CDR3 has 12 residues. CDR3 DNA: TGTGCCACCAGTGACGGGACTCTTGGCTACACCTTC. Its translation: CATSDGTLGYTF.

Concerning this clonotype: The missing conserved phenylalanine or tryptophan at the end of this CDR3 makes a read error likely. This rearrangement joins TRBV6-5 to TRBJ2-2, with TRBD1 matching 9 bases. Germline V lookup: CDR1 MNHEY, CDR2 SVGAGI. Losses at the gene ends were 2 bases for V and 3 bases for J; bases not matched to a gene: 1. This CDR3 is 15 amino acids long. CDR3 nucleotide sequence: TGTGCCAGCAGTTACGGGACAGGGTACACCGGGGAGCTGTTTCTT. It yields the protein CASSYGTGYTGELFL.

The chain has TRBV29-1 and TRBJ1-2; D gene unclear. The V end lost 4 bases, the J end lost 4 bases, and 16 bases lay between the germline ends. The length of the CDR3 is 14 residues. The germline gives CDR1 SQVTM, CDR2 ANQGSEA. The CDR3 bases are TGCAGCGTTGCCGGACGGACCTCGGGCTATGGCTACACCTTC. This codes for CSVAGRTSGYGYTF.

Many counts were recorded for this clonotype. The gene calls are TRBV12-3 or TRBV12-4 and TRBJ2-5, with D possibly TRBD1 on 6 matching bases. V shed 6 bases and J shed 5 bases, with 13 bases lying between them. This CDR3 is 13 amino acids long. CDR3 residues: CASRHREAETQYF. CDR3 in DNA: TGTGCCAGCAGGCACAGGGAAGCGGAGACCCAGTACTTC.

This clonotype occurred many times. The chain joins TRBV4-1 to TRBJ1-5; D is ambiguous. CDR3 length: 13 residues. V lost 0 bases to trimming and J lost 4 bases, with 4 bases between them. Germline assignment: CDR1 MGHRA and CDR2 YSYEKL. CDR3 sequence: CASSQEPNQPQHF. DNA of the CDR3: TGCGCCAGCAGCCAAGAGCCTAATCAGCCCCAGCATTTT.

The V and J genes are TRBV15 and TRBJ1-2, with no clear D. Germline CDR1 and CDR2: LNHNV and YYDKDF (reference sequence). V was shortened by 0 bases and J by 6 bases, with 8 bases between the two germline ends. This CDR3 comprises 13 residues. CDR3 DNA sequence: TGTGCCACCAGCAGAGATAGAACGCATGGCTACACCTTC. The encoded protein is CATSRDRTHGYTF.

This clonotype was seen ten or more times. The chain is built from TRBV29-1 and TRBJ2-7; TRBD1 matches at 10 bases. V shed 6 bases, J shed 5 bases, and the junction held 7 bases outside the gene matches. Germline values: CDR1 SQVTM, CDR2 ANQGSEA. The CDR3 contains 13 residues. The CDR3 protein is CSVGTGVQHEQYF. The CDR3 region has the DNA TGCAGCGTCGGGACAGGGGTTCAACACGAGCAGTACTTC.

Only a few counts were recorded for this clonotype. The V and J genes are TRBV29-1 and TRBJ1-1; tentative D call: TRBD1 (5 bases). V lost 4 bases, J lost 7 bases, and 13 bases lay in between. This CDR3 spans 12 amino acids. CDR1 and CDR2 (germline): SQVTM, ANQGSEA. The CDR3 DNA reads TGCAGCGTTGTAGGGGAGTCCGGTGAAGCTTTCTTT. Encoded protein: CSVVGESGEAFF.

This clonotype was observed a few times. Its ends do not fully match the called genes, so a read error is possible. The chain employs TRBV6-5 and TRBJ1-3; D is perhaps TRBD1 (5 bases). The CDR3 extends over 22 amino acids. The V gene's germline CDR1 is MNHEY and CDR2 SVGAGI. The CDR3 here is CASGYLTWGREPDKSSGNTIYF. The CDR3 DNA reads TGTGCCAGCGGTTACCTCACATGGGGCAGGGAACCCGATAAGTCTTCTGGAAACACCATATATTTT.

The chain has TRBV5-1 and TRBJ2-7; 8 bases agree with TRBD1. Trimming removed 4 bases from V and 0 bases from J; junction bases left unmatched: 3. The germline CDR1 and CDR2 sequences are SGHRS and YFSETQ. The CDR3 extends over 14 amino acids. The CDR3 DNA reads as TGCGCCAGCAGCACGGACAGGGCCTCCTACGAGCAGTACTTC. Its protein is CASSTDRASYEQYF.

This clonotype appeared a single time. A single base separates this from a much larger clone, so it may be a read error. V and J are TRBV25-1 and TRBJ1-2; 11 positions agree with TRBD1. V was clipped by 11 bases and J by 3 bases; unmatched bases: 8. Germline V lookup: CDR1 MGHDK, CDR2 SYGVNS. The CDR3 runs 14 residues. The CDR3 reads CACIGDRGDYGYTF. CDR3 nucleotides: TGTGCCTGCATCGGGGACAGGGGGGACTATGGCTACACCTTC.

CDR3 sequence (DNA): TGTGCCAGCAGCTACGGGACAGGTCAGGCGGGCTACACCTTC. Amino acid sequence: CASSYGTGQAGYTF. The V call is TRBV7-9, the J call TRBJ1-2; the match to TRBD1 covers 8 bases. CDR3 length: 14 amino acids. Germline V CDR1 and CDR2: SEHNR, FQNEAQ (reference sequence). The trim removed 4 bases at V and 8 bases at J, leaving 9 bases unmatched.

This chain joins TRBV15 and TRBJ1-1; D is ambiguous. CDR1 and CDR2 from the germline V gene are LNHNV and YYDKDF (reference sequence). Trimming shortened V by 5 bases and J by 4 bases, and 11 bases separated the two germline ends. The CDR3 is made up of 13 amino acids. As DNA, the CDR3 is TGTGCCACCAGCGGAGGGCCCAGCACTGAAGCTTTCTTT. It translates to CATSGGPSTEAFF.